This T cell receptor (beta chain) is from a study of CD8 T cells in Susac syndrome. Study at large: Patients with Susac syndrome were therapy-naive, taking corticosteroids, with some also receiving intravenous immunoglobulin, or taking intravenous immunoglobulin alone at the time their blood was drawn.

V was trimmed by 3 bases and J by 1 base, leaving 10 bases between them. This CDR3 has 15 amino acids. Germline V lookup: CDR1 SQVTM, CDR2 ANQGSEA. High-throughput TCR beta sequencing covered peripheral CD8+ and CD4+ T cells. The CD8+ and CD4+ T cells were isolated magnetically using a negative isolation approach, whereas the TEMRA cells were enriched by FACS. RNA in amounts of 0.5 to 1 ug was reverse transcribed with random hexamers. TCRdb reanalysed the immunoSEQ multiplex PCR reads using MiXCR and keeps one entry per CDR3 protein. The table shows roughly 140,000 distinct CDR3 sequences, with approximately 96% occurring only once.

Sequencing used CD4+ T cells from PBMCs. This chain joins TRBV29-1 and TRBJ1-6; TRBD1 might be the D (5 bases). This sequence was found in a human donor with Susac syndrome. CDR3 nucleotide sequence: TGCAGCGTTGACGGGGGGGTGTCCTATAATTCACCCCTCCACTTT. Its translation: CSVDGGVSYNSPLHF.